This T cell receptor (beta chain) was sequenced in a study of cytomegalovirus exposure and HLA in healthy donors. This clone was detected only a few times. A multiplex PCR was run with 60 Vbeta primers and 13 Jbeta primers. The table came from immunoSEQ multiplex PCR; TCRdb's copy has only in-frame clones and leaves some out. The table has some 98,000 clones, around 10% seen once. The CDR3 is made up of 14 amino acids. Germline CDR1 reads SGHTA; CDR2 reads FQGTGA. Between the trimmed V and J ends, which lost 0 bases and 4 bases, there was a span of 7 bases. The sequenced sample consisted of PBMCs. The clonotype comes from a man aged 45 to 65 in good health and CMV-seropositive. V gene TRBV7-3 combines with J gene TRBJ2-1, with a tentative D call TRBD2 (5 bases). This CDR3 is CASSLTGAYNEQFF. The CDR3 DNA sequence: TGTGCCAGCAGCTTAACGGGAGCATACAATGAGCAGTTCTTC.